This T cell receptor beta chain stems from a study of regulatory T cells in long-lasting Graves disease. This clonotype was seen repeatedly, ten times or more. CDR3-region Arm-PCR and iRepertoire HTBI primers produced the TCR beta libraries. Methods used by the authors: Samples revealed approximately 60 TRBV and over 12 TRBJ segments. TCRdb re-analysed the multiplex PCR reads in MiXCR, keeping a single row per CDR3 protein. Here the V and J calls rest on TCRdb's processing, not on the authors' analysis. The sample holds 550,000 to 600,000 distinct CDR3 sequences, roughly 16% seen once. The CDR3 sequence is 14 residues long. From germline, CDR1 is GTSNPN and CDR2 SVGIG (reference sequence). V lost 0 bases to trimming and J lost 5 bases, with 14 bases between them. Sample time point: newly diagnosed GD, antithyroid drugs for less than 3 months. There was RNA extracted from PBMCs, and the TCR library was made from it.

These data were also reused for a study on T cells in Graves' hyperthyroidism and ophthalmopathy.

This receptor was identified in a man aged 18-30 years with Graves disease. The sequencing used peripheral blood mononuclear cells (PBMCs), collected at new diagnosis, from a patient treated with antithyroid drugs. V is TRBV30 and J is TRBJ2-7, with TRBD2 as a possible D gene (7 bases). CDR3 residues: CAWSVTGGEHEQYF. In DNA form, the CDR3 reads TGTGCCTGGAGTGTGACGGGGGGCGAACACGAGCAGTACTTC. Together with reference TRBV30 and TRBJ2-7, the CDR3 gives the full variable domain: SQTIHQWPATLVQPVGSPLSLECTVEGTSNPNLYWYRQAAGRGLQLLFYSVGIGQISSEVPQNLSASRPQDRQFILSSKKLLLSDSGFYLCAWSVTGGEHEQYFGPGTRLTVT.